Each of the 21 T cell receptor beta chains below was sequenced from the same sample in a study of PD-L1 blockade in urothelial cancer (dated by TCRdb to the late 2010s). This specimen's time point label, interpreted: peripheral blood 6 weeks after treatment start. Preparation of the library involved the immunoSEQ multiplex PCR assay. Imported from immuneACCESS, the table was reduced by TCRdb to in-frame sequences with V and J called. These copies leave out some clones; in studies compared against another copy, an unresolved V gene accounts for under half, and the cause of the remainder is not known. This sample gives around 69,000 clones in total; about 91% of them show up just once. Roughly 0.8% of the sample lies in the top ten. Source: PBMCs, taken around atezolizumab (anti-PD-L1) treatment. These receptors were collected from a woman aged 80 or older with urothelial cancer.

The rearrangement joins TRBV7-9 to TRBJ1-1; 7 bases fit TRBD1. This CDR3 contains 16 residues. From germline, CDR1 is SEHNR and CDR2 FQNEAQ (reference sequence). The V segment lost 0 bases and the J segment 1 base; nucleotides outside the gene matches: 5. The CDR3 bases are TGTGCCAGCAGCTTAGCATCGGGACAGTCGAACACTGAAGCTTTCTTT. It is translated as CASSLASGQSNTEAFF.

The V gene is TRBV5-1, the J gene TRBJ2-7, with 15 bases matching TRBD2. V shed 0 bases, J shed 0 bases, and the junction held 4 bases outside the gene matches. CDR1 is SGHRS, CDR2 YFSETQ, per germline. The CDR3 covers 18 residues. The CDR3 loop is CASSLAGLAGGSSYEQYF. Written as DNA, the CDR3 is TGCGCCAGCAGCTTGGCGGGACTAGCGGGAGGCTCCTCCTACGAGCAGTACTTC.

CDR3 in amino acids: CASSSPQGVAIDTGELFF. CDR3 coding DNA: TGCGCCAGCAGCTCCCCACAGGGGGTAGCGATAGACACCGGGGAGCTGTTTTTT. The gene calls are TRBV5-1 and TRBJ2-2, with 8 bases fitting TRBD1. From germline, CDR1 is SGHRS and CDR2 YFSETQ. V shed 3 bases and J 3 bases; nucleotides not matched to a gene: 13. This CDR3 is 18 amino acids long.

This chain links TRBV4-2 with TRBJ2-4, with TRBD1 identical over 8 bases. Per germline, CDR1 LGHNA and CDR2 YNFKEQ. This CDR3 is built from 17 residues. The V gene end was trimmed by 0 bases and the J gene end by 3 bases; junction bases not matched to a gene: 7. CDR3 nucleotide sequence: TGTGCCAGCAGCCAAGATTTCAGGGGGCAAGGCAAAAACATTCAGTACTTC. This gives the protein CASSQDFRGQGKNIQYF.

This chain joins TRBV19 and TRBJ2-2; 7 nucleotides line up with TRBD2. V was clipped by 2 bases and J by 5 bases; unmatched bases: 8. The CDR3 has 16 amino acids. Germline V gene sequence: CDR1 LNHDA, CDR2 SQIVND (reference sequence). This CDR3 is CASSIRSGRRTGELFF. For the CDR3, the DNA is TGTGCCAGTAGTATAAGGTCCGGGAGGAGGACCGGGGAGCTGTTTTTT.

The chain is built from TRBV19 and TRBJ1-1; 8 bases fit TRBD1. In germline, CDR1 is LNHDA, CDR2 SQIVND (reference sequence). V lost 6 bases to trimming and J lost 2 bases; unmatched junction nucleotides: 14. The CDR3 extends over 17 amino acids. The chain's CDR3 is CASSPDRDGARNTEAFF. CDR3 nucleotide sequence: TGTGCCAGTAGCCCGGACAGGGATGGGGCCAGAAACACTGAAGCTTTCTTT.

The V call is TRBV28, the J call TRBJ2-5; TRBD2 might be the D (7 bases). Trimming pared 11 bases from V and 1 base from J, leaving 14 bases between. This CDR3 is built from 13 residues. The germline V gene encodes CDR1 MDHEN and CDR2 SYDVKM. The CDR3 protein is CAGGGGGQETQYF. Written as DNA, the CDR3 is TGTGCCGGGGGGGGAGGGGGCCAAGAGACCCAGTACTTC.

This clone has a single count. The J gene is TRBJ1-5, the V gene TRBV5-6; TRBD1 aligns across 9 bases. V trimming: 1 base; J trimming: 0 bases; junction bases outside the gene matches: 11. This CDR3 region has 19 residues. The germline V gene encodes CDR1 SGHDT and CDR2 YYEEEE. In DNA, the CDR3 is TGTGCCAGCAGCTTGTTAGGGGGACAGGGAGCATATAGCAATCAGCCCCAGCATTTT. Amino acids: CASSLLGGQGAYSNQPQHF. The variable domain in full, with the rest retrieved from reference TRBV5-6 and TRBJ1-5, is DAGVTQSPTHLIKTRGQQVTLRCSPKSGHDTVSWYQQALGQGPQFIFQYYEEEERQRGNFPDRFSGHQFPNYSSELNVNALLLGDSALYLCASSLLGGQGAYSNQPQHFGDGTRLSIL.

The chain combines TRBV29-1 with TRBJ2-1; possible D gene TRBD2, 5 bases. The CDR3 totals 15 residues. Trimming pared 2 bases from V and 7 bases from J, leaving 18 bases between. Germline loops: CDR1 SQVTM, CDR2 ANQGSEA. The CDR3 nucleotides read TGCAGCGTTGAAAGTCGAGGGAGCCTCAGGAATGAGCAGTTCTTC. Amino acids: CSVESRGSLRNEQFF.

The CDR3 coding sequence is TGTGCCAGCAGCAACCACGCCAGAGAGACCCAGTACTTC. Its protein product is CASSNHARETQYF. The chain carries TRBV6-5 and TRBJ2-5; D unclear. Trimming pared 6 bases from V and 4 bases from J, leaving 12 bases between. The CDR3 contains 13 residues. CDR1 MNHEY and CDR2 SVGAGI come from the germline V gene.

This CDR3 is CASSLQGARQSNEKLFF. CDR3 nucleotides: TGTGCCAGCAGTTTGCAGGGGGCAAGGCAGTCTAATGAAAAACTGTTTTTT. The chain couples TRBV27 to TRBJ1-4; 8 bases agree with TRBD1. The V segment lost 3 bases and the J segment 3 bases; nucleotides outside the gene matches: 9. CDR1 is MNHEY and CDR2 is SMNVEV in the germline V gene (reference sequence). The CDR3 is 17 amino acids.

The chain employs TRBV7-3 and TRBJ2-2, with D tentatively TRBD2 (5 bases). Germline CDR1 reads SGHTA; CDR2 reads FQGTGA. The V end lost 3 bases, the J end lost 2 bases, and 10 bases lay between the germline ends. The CDR3 is 15 amino acids. CDR3: CASSFSGINTGELFF. CDR3 in DNA: TGTGCCAGCAGCTTCAGCGGAATAAACACCGGGGAGCTGTTTTTT.

The V and J genes are TRBV6-1 and TRBJ2-1; a weak D match, TRBD2 (6 bases). The CDR3 extends over 15 amino acids. The germline V gene has CDR1 MNHNS and CDR2 SASEGT. Trimming cost V 3 bases and J 0 bases, with 9 bases left between them. The CDR3 loop reads CASSEAGSSYNEQFF. The CDR3 DNA follows: TGTGCCAGCAGTGAGGCCGGGAGCTCCTACAATGAGCAGTTCTTC.

The genes are TRBV7-2 and TRBJ2-5, with TRBD1 matching 8 bases. Germline lookup yields CDR1 SGHTA and CDR2 FQGNSA. Trimming took 4 bases from V and 7 from J; bases not matched to a gene: 5. There are 13 residues in the CDR3. The CDR3 coding sequence is TGTGCCAGCAGCTCAGGGGGCAGGGGGACCCAGTACTTC. Protein: CASSSGGRGTQYF.

This clone was observed once. The J gene is TRBJ2-7, the V gene TRBV13; 8 bases map to TRBD1. Looked up from germline, CDR1 is PRHDT and CDR2 is FYEKMQ (reference sequence). The CDR3 has 16 amino acids. The ends lost 4 bases at V and 3 bases at J; junction bases unmatched: 11. The DNA for the CDR3 is TGTGCCAGCAGCTCTACCGAAAAGGGACAGGACTACGAGCAGTACTTC. Amino acids: CASSSTEKGQDYEQYF.

This chain links TRBV18 with TRBJ1-2; 7 bases agree with TRBD1. This CDR3 has 15 residues. Germline lookup yields CDR1 KGHSH and CDR2 LQKENI. The J segment lost 3 bases and the V segment lost 3 bases, leaving 7 bases of the junction unmatched. CDR3: CASSPTTGSDYGYTF. The CDR3, as DNA: TGTGCCAGCTCACCCACGACAGGGTCGGACTATGGCTACACCTTC. Supplemented by reference TRBV18 and TRBJ1-2, the full variable domain reads NAGVMQNPRHLVRRRGQEARLRCSPMKGHSHVYWYRQLPEEGLKFMVYLQKENIIDESGMPKERFSAEFPKEGPSILRIQQVVRGDSAAYFCASSPTTGSDYGYTFGSGTRLTVV.

V gene TRBV28 combines with J gene TRBJ1-2; 8 nucleotides align to TRBD1. Germline V CDR1 and CDR2: MDHEN, SYDVKM. The CDR3 runs to 14 residues. With V trimmed by 8 bases and J by 4 bases, 9 bases remained unmatched. CDR3 in amino acids: CASRGQGRSYGYTF. DNA for the CDR3: TGTGCCAGCCGTGGACAGGGTCGGAGCTATGGCTACACCTTC.

This chain uses TRBV19 with TRBJ1-1; D is undetermined. This CDR3 has 13 residues. The ends were cut back, 5 bases at V and 1 base at J, with 8 bases in the middle. CDR1 is LNHDA and CDR2 is SQIVND in the germline V gene (reference sequence). The CDR3 nucleotides read TGTGCCAGTAGTCCCCGACAGAACACTGAAGCTTTCTTT. Amino acid sequence: CASSPRQNTEAFF.

In its sample, this clone was seen once. The chain is built from TRBV9 and TRBJ2-1; weak D call: TRBD1 (5 bases). The CDR3 length is 16 residues. Germline-derived CDR1 and CDR2 are SGDLS and YYNGEE. V lost 0 bases and J lost 10, with 20 bases in between. Here the CDR3 reads CASSVGSDSPSGEQFF. The CDR3 nucleotides are TGTGCCAGCAGCGTAGGAAGCGATAGCCCCTCAGGGGAGCAGTTCTTC.

The chain is built from TRBV19 and TRBJ1-1; no definite D call. The length of the CDR3 is 14 residues. Germline V gives CDR1 LNHDA, CDR2 SQIVND (reference sequence). The ends were cut back, 3 bases at V and 2 bases at J, with 10 bases in the middle. CDR3 amino acids: CASSIRGINTEAFF. CDR3 in DNA: TGTGCCAGTAGTATTCGAGGCATCAACACTGAAGCTTTCTTT.

The chain combines TRBV18 with TRBJ2-3; maybe TRBD1 (5 bases). The CDR3 runs to 16 residues. The germline CDR1 and CDR2 sequences are KGHSH and LQKENI. V was cut by 6 bases and J by 4 bases, with 20 bases left in between. The CDR3: CASSPMGPGPADTQYF. In DNA, the CDR3 is TGTGCCAGCTCGCCCATGGGCCCAGGGCCCGCAGATACGCAGTATTTT.